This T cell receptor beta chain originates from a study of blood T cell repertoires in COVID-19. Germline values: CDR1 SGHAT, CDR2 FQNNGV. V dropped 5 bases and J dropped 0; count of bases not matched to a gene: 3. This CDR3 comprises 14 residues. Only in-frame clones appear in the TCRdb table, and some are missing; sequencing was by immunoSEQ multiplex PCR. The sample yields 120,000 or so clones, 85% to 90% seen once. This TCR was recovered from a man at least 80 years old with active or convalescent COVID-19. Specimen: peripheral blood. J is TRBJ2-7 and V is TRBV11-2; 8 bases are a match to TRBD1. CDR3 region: CASSRDRSSYEQYF. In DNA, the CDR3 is TGTGCCAGCAGCCGGGACAGGAGCTCCTACGAGCAGTACTTC.